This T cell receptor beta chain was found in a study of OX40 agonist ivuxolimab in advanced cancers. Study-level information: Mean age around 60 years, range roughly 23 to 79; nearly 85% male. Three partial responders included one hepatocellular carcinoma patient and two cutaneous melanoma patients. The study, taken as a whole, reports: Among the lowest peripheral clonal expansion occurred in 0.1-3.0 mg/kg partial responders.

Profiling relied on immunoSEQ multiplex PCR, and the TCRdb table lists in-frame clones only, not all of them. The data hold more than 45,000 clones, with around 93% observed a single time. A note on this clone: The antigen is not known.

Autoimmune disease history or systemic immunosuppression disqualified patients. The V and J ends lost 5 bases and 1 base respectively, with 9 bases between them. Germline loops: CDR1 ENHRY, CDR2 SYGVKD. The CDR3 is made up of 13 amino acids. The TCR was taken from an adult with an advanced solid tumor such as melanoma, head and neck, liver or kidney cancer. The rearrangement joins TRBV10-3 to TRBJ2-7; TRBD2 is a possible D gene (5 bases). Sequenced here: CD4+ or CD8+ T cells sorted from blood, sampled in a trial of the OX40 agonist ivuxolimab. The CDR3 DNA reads TGTGCCATCAGTCTGGACTCGTCCTACGAGCAGTACTTC. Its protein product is CAISLDSSYEQYF.